This section outlines one TCR beta chain sequence together with its context. Its antigen is not known. Constant-segment-primed 5'RACE gave TCR alpha and TCR beta cDNA libraries with sample barcodes and UMIs. TCRdb analysed the 5' RACE reads with MiXCR anew, one entry per CDR3 protein. The sample carries 450,000 to 650,000 distinct CDR3 sequences, roughly 22% recorded once. These data come from a study of T-cell memory formation after mild COVID-19. Germline-derived CDR1 and CDR2 are SGHNT and YYREEE (reference sequence). The CDR3 loop spans 15 amino acids. Losses at the gene ends were 4 bases for V and 9 bases for J; bases not matched to a gene: 8. Study results and limitations: SARS-CoV-2 specificity of second-wave clones peaking day 37 was unconfirmed.

This chain uses TRBV5-4 with TRBJ2-2; TRBD1 matches at 11 bases. This clonotype originated in an adult woman who had mild COVID-19 (a few samples of this study predate the infection). Cell type and time point are not known. Sequenced: PBMCs or a T cell subset sorted from them (not recorded which). The CDR3 protein is CASSKDRGQERELFF. The CDR3 region has the DNA TGTGCCAGCAGCAAGGACAGGGGGCAAGAGAGGGAGCTGTTTTTT.